This T cell receptor (beta chain) was recorded in a study of blood T cells in healthy people across ages. Study background: Capture by template switching was about one barcoded beta molecule per two T cells. General study results and limits: Naive and antigen-experienced cells were not separated, limiting conclusive comparison. Changes in expanded clonotypes were possibly confounded, as the CMV status of donors was unknown. Age advanced and TCR beta diversity per million T cells fell, roughly linearly.

Primers used in a second PCR of about 6 to 11 cycles were a sample-barcoded 5' primer and a J-beta primer mix. TCRdb re-derived calls from the 5' RACE reads in MiXCR, one entry per CDR3 protein. The table includes around 870,000 distinct CDR3 sequences, 29% detected once. Trimming took 5 bases from V and 5 from J; bases not matched to a gene: 13. This CDR3 comprises 16 residues. Germline assignment: CDR1 SEHNR and CDR2 FQNEAQ (reference sequence). This clonotype has a handful of counts. The antigen is not known. Sequencing input: blood. The sequence came from a woman older than 75 in good health. This chain joins TRBV7-9 and TRBJ1-2, with 8 bases fitting TRBD1. The chain's CDR3 is CASSPRRTGKVYGYTF. CDR3 nucleotide sequence: TGTGCCAGCAGCCCTAGACGGACAGGGAAAGTTTATGGCTACACCTTC.